These 14 T cell receptor beta chains share one sample of origin, sequenced in a study of blood T cell repertoires in COVID-19. TCRdb keeps only in-frame clones here, not all; method: immunoSEQ multiplex PCR. The sample shows 55,000 to 65,000 clones, roughly three quarters of them seen only once. The source material was peripheral blood. Receptors originate from a man aged 60 to 75 with acute or convalescent COVID-19.

The V and J genes are TRBV7-2 and TRBJ1-1; the match to TRBD1 covers 7 bases. The germline CDR1 and CDR2 sequences are SGHTA and FQGNSA. This CDR3 is built from 15 residues. V lost 1 base and J lost 1; bases outside the gene matches: 3. The chain's CDR3 is CASSLGGQRNTEAFF. The CDR3 nucleotides read TGTGCCAGCAGCTTAGGGGGACAGAGGAACACTGAAGCTTTCTTT.

The chain recombines TRBV24-1 with TRBJ1-5, with D possibly matching TRBD1 (6 bases). Trimming cost V 3 bases and J 3 bases, with 14 bases left between them. The CDR3 has 16 residues. Germline V gene sequence: CDR1 KGHDR, CDR2 SFDVKD. DNA of the CDR3: TGTGCCACCAGTGATGGGGAAGGGACACTCAATCAGCCCCAGCATTTT. Amino acid sequence: CATSDGEGTLNQPQHF.

The V gene is TRBV15, the J gene TRBJ2-4; possible D gene TRBD1, 6 bases. Germline CDR1 LNHNV, CDR2 YYDKDF (reference sequence). The CDR3 runs to 18 residues. Trimming cost V 0 bases and J 0 bases, with 15 bases left between them. The CDR3, as DNA: TGTGCCACCAGCAGAGATAAAGGACAGTTGCTAGCCAAAAACATTCAGTACTTC. This sequence encodes CATSRDKGQLLAKNIQYF.

The chain employs TRBV2 and TRBJ1-5; a possible D gene is TRBD1 (6 bases). This CDR3 is built from 16 residues. V was shortened by 2 bases and J by 5 bases, with 16 bases between the two germline ends. The germline V gene has CDR1 SNHLY and CDR2 FYNNEI. CDR3: CASSESSGTSYQPQHF. In DNA form, the CDR3 reads TGTGCCAGCAGTGAATCGAGTGGGACAAGTTATCAGCCCCAGCATTTT.

This rearrangement joins TRBV30 to TRBJ1-1; TRBD1 matches 9 bases. This CDR3 has 16 amino acids. Germline V gene sequence: CDR1 GTSNPN, CDR2 SVGIG (reference sequence). Trimming cost V 5 bases and J 1 base; bases outside gene matches: 11. The CDR3 region has the DNA TGTGCCTGGGGCCCCGGACAGGGGCGAGGGAACACTGAAGCTTTCTTT. This codes for CAWGPGQGRGNTEAFF.

V usage is TRBV18 and J usage is TRBJ1-6, with TRBD1 matching over 7 bases. The CDR3 is 14 residues long. V lost 4 bases, J lost 7 bases, and 4 bases stayed unmatched. Germline V CDR1 and CDR2: KGHSH, LQKENI. This chain's CDR3 is CASSRGTENSPLHF. The CDR3 DNA reads TGTGCCAGCTCACGCGGGACAGAAAATTCACCCCTCCACTTT.

The chain uses TRBV28 and TRBJ1-2; TRBD1 agrees at 7 bases. The CDR3 contains 13 residues. V was clipped by 7 bases and J by 5 bases; unmatched bases: 7. Germline V gene sequence: CDR1 MDHEN, CDR2 SYDVKM. As DNA, the CDR3 is TGTGCCAGCACGGGGCAGGGGGTTTATGGCTACACCTTC. Protein sequence: CASTGQGVYGYTF.

The genes are TRBV15 and TRBJ2-5, with a possible D match to TRBD1 (5 bases). The germline V and J ends were trimmed by 3 bases and 2 bases, with 10 bases remaining between them. The CDR3 covers 14 residues. Germline V CDR1 and CDR2: LNHNV, YYDKDF (reference sequence). This CDR3 reads CATSSRQLQETQYF. The CDR3 DNA is TGTGCCACCAGCAGCAGACAGCTTCAAGAGACCCAGTACTTC. The full variable domain, rest sourced from reference TRBV15 and TRBJ2-5, is DAMVIQNPRYQVTQFGKPVTLSCSQTLNHNVMYWYQQKSSQAPKLLFHYYDKDFNNEADTPDNFQSRRPNTSFCFLDIRSPGLGDTAMYLCATSSRQLQETQYFGPGTRLLVL.

The count of this clone is one. This chain joins TRBV5-4 and TRBJ1-6, with TRBD1 matching over 7 bases. The germline V gene has CDR1 SGHNT and CDR2 YYREEE (reference sequence). Trimming took 4 bases from V and 8 from J; bases not matched to a gene: 9. The CDR3 has 15 amino acids. The CDR3 here is CASSLSRDRDSPLHF. CDR3 nucleotides: TGTGCCAGCAGCCTGTCCCGGGACAGAGATTCACCCCTCCACTTT.

The V gene is TRBV5-1, the J gene TRBJ2-7, with 10 bases fitting TRBD2. Trimming cost V 4 bases and J 4 bases; bases outside gene matches: 5. The CDR3 is 14 residues long. Germline assignment: CDR1 SGHRS and CDR2 YFSETQ. The CDR3 region is CASSLSGGRYEQYF. CDR3 nucleotide sequence: TGCGCCAGCAGCCTTAGCGGGGGGCGATACGAGCAGTACTTC.

The chain employs TRBV29-1 and TRBJ2-1, with D maybe TRBD1 (5 bases). Per germline, CDR1 SQVTM and CDR2 ANQGSEA. V was shortened by 3 bases and J by 3 bases, with 15 bases between the two germline ends. The CDR3 covers 15 residues. The CDR3 reads CSVDDDPGYYNEQFF. The CDR3 DNA reads as TGCAGCGTTGATGACGACCCAGGGTACTACAATGAGCAGTTCTTC.

The chain is built from TRBV5-1 and TRBJ1-1; the match to TRBD1 covers 10 bases. The CDR3 contains 16 residues. V lost 4 bases, J lost 3 bases, and 9 bases stayed unmatched. Germline assignment: CDR1 SGHRS and CDR2 YFSETQ. CDR3 in amino acids: CASSLTTGGRDTEAFF. CDR3 nucleotide sequence: TGCGCCAGCAGCCTGACGACAGGGGGCCGGGACACTGAAGCTTTCTTT.

The CDR3 region has the DNA TGCAGCGTTGGAAGCGCGGGGGGCTCCTACGAGCAGTACTTC. Protein product: CSVGSAGGSYEQYF. The genes are TRBV29-1 and TRBJ2-7; TRBD2 matches 8 bases. V dropped 4 bases and J dropped 0; count of bases not matched to a gene: 5. The CDR3 length is 14 residues. Germline V gives CDR1 SQVTM, CDR2 ANQGSEA.

CDR3 in DNA: TGCGCCAGCCGGCTACAGGGGGACACTGAAGCTTTCTTT. Protein product: CASRLQGDTEAFF. The rearrangement joins TRBV5-1 to TRBJ1-1; 8 nucleotides align to TRBD1. In germline, CDR1 is SGHRS, CDR2 YFSETQ. The CDR3 consists of 13 residues. V lost 7 bases and J lost 3; bases outside the gene matches: 5.